A single sample is the source of the 23 T cell receptor beta chains below, sequenced in a study of T-cell reconstitution after alpha-beta-depleted transplantation in children (dated by TCRdb to between 2015 and 2016). According to the study, the label for this sample's time point signals: day 60 (about 2 months) after transplantation. The treatment or condition label on this specimen signifies: allogeneic hematopoietic cell transplantation with graft depleted of TCRalphabeta T cells and CD19 B cells. Library preparation employed PCR. For sequencing, an Illumina HiSeq 2500 was employed. TCR library preparation used molecular barcoding, with unique molecular identifiers applied to normalize quantification of the TCRbeta repertoire. TCRdb reran the public reads through fastp at Q25 and MiXCR, keeping productive beta chains. Each CDR3 protein gets just one entry, which takes the most common genes and DNA from the rows behind it. The table for this sample lists approximately 15,000 distinct CDR3 sequences; roughly 8.2% of them were counted only once. Together, the top ten hold 36% of the sample.

The specimen comprised PBMCs, mostly from graft donor cells, sampled 60 days after TCRalphabeta/CD19-depleted stem cell transplant. The source is a boy under two years old who had a stem cell transplant for Wiskott-Aldrich syndrome, so the T cells may come from the graft donor.

The rearrangement links TRBV14 to TRBJ2-1; 7 nucleotides align to TRBD1. CDR1 is SGHDN and CDR2 is FVKESK in the germline V gene. CDR3 length equals 16 residues. With 3 bases clipped from V and 3 bases from J, the junction kept 8 bases outside the gene matches. The chain's CDR3 is CASSQPRGSLYNEQFF. In DNA form, the CDR3 reads TGTGCCAGCAGCCAGCCCAGGGGGTCCCTCTACAATGAGCAGTTCTTC.

The gene calls are TRBV14 and TRBJ2-2; 7 nucleotides align to TRBD2. Germline CDR1 reads SGHDN; CDR2 reads FVKESK. The CDR3 contains 15 residues. J was trimmed by 0 bases and V by 3 bases; bases with no gene match: 1. The CDR3 loop is CASSQRGTNTGELFF. CDR3 bases: TGTGCCAGCAGCCAGCGGGGGACGAACACCGGGGAGCTGTTTTTT. The variable domain in full, completed from reference TRBV14 and TRBJ2-2, reads EAGVTQFPSHSVIEKGQTVTLRCDPISGHDNLYWYRRVMGKEIKFLLHFVKESKQDESGMPNNRFLAERTGGTYSTLKVQPAELEDSGVYFCASSQRGTNTGELFFGEGSRLTVL.

This clonotype was counted many times. This sequence joins TRBV28 and TRBJ1-5; 7 bases fit TRBD1. The CDR3 consists of 16 residues. Unmatched junction bases numbered 12, after V lost 4 bases and J lost 6 bases. The germline CDR1 and CDR2 sequences are MDHEN and SYDVKM. CDR3 in amino acids: CASSSSAGGDSQPQHF. CDR3 nucleotide sequence: TGTGCCAGCAGTTCGTCTGCAGGGGGTGATTCTCAGCCCCAGCATTTT.

This clonotype occurred many times. The CDR3 loop is CASSHYLGFETQYF. The CDR3 nucleotides are TGCGCCAGCAGCCACTACCTCGGCTTTGAGACCCAGTACTTC. This chain uses TRBV4-3 with TRBJ2-5; D not resolved. Trimming left V 3 bases short and J 5 bases short, with 13 bases between. Germline V lookup: CDR1 LGHNA, CDR2 YSLEER. The CDR3 has 14 residues.

This clonotype turned up a few times. The CDR3: CASSLETRSQFF. In nucleotides, the CDR3 is TGTGCCAGCAGTTTAGAGACTAGGTCCCAGTTCTTC. This chain links TRBV28 with TRBJ2-1; D might be TRBD2 (6 bases). Trimming shortened V by 2 bases and J by 13 bases, and 12 bases separated the two germline ends. CDR3 length equals 12 residues. CDR1 and CDR2 from the germline V gene are MDHEN and SYDVKM.

The rearrangement uses TRBV18 and TRBJ2-7; possibly TRBD1 for D (5 bases). The germline V gene has CDR1 KGHSH and CDR2 LQKENI. The ends were cut back, 4 bases at V and 3 bases at J, with 13 bases in the middle. The CDR3 has 14 residues. In nucleotides, the CDR3 is TGTGCCAGCTCACTAAAGGGGCCTGACTACGAGCAGTACTTC. Translation: CASSLKGPDYEQYF.

This clonotype has more than one count but fewer than ten. The genes are TRBV6-1 and TRBJ2-2, with 7 nucleotides matching TRBD1. Germline trimming cut 6 bases from V and 0 bases from J; bases unmatched to any gene: 7. Per the germline V gene, CDR1 is MNHNS and CDR2 is SASEGT. CDR3 size: 16 residues. The DNA for the CDR3 is TGTGCCAGCAGGAGCCGGGACAGCGCGAACACCGGGGAGCTGTTTTTT. Translated: CASRSRDSANTGELFF.

This clonotype was counted many times. The V gene is TRBV29-1, the J gene TRBJ2-7; D is unresolved. V was clipped by 4 bases and J by 0 bases, with 7 bases between them. The CDR3 loop spans 12 amino acids. Germline CDR1 SQVTM, CDR2 ANQGSEA. For the CDR3, the DNA is TGCAGCGTTGGCTTAAGCTCCTACGAGCAGTACTTC. Its translation: CSVGLSSYEQYF.

This clonotype was found a few times. The V and J genes are TRBV5-1 and TRBJ1-2; no clear D. V was shortened by 0 bases and J by 5 bases, with 11 bases between the two germline ends. The CDR3 sequence is 14 residues long. The V gene's germline CDR1 is SGHRS and CDR2 YFSETQ. The DNA of the CDR3 is TGCGCCAGCAGCTTGGATCCACAGCGGTATGGCTACACCTTC. The encoded protein is CASSLDPQRYGYTF. The full variable domain, with the rest looked up from reference TRBV5-1 and TRBJ1-2, is KAGVTQTPRYLIKTRGQQVTLSCSPISGHRSVSWYQQTPGQGLQFLFEYFSETQRNKGNFPGRFSGRQFSNSRSEMNVSTLELGDSALYLCASSLDPQRYGYTFGSGTRLTVV.

This clonotype was picked up many times. The chain couples TRBV27 to TRBJ2-1; no clear D gene. V shed 5 bases and J shed 0 bases, with 8 bases lying between them. Germline V CDR1 and CDR2: MNHEY, SMNVEV (reference sequence). CDR3 length: 14 residues. For the CDR3, the DNA is TGTGCCAGCAGTACCACGAGCTCCTACAATGAGCAGTTCTTC. It encodes CASSTTSSYNEQFF.

This clonotype was found many times. The chain combines TRBV29-1 with TRBJ1-1; D is undetermined. The ends were cut back, 3 bases at V and 0 bases at J, with 8 bases in the middle. CDR3 length: 13 amino acids. Germline CDR1 is SQVTM and CDR2 is ANQGSEA. The CDR3, as DNA: TGCAGCGTTGATTCAGTGATGAACACTGAAGCTTTCTTT. Translated, it gives CSVDSVMNTEAFF. The full variable domain, completed using reference TRBV29-1 and TRBJ1-1, is SAVISQKPSRDICQRGTSLTIQCQVDSQVTMMFWYRQQPGQSLTLIATANQGSEATYESGFVIDKFPISRPNLTFSTLTVSNMSPEDSSIYLCSVDSVMNTEAFFGQGTRLTVV.

The chain uses TRBV28 and TRBJ2-3; no clear D. Trimming removed 2 bases from V and 6 bases from J, with 6 bases in between. CDR3 length: 12 residues. CDR1 is MDHEN and CDR2 is SYDVKM in the germline V gene. The CDR3 nucleotides read TGTGCCAGCAGTTTAACCGGTGATACGCAGTATTTT. The encoded protein is CASSLTGDTQYF.

Many counts were recorded for this clonotype. This chain joins TRBV20-1 and TRBJ2-1; D not certain. CDR3 length equals 16 residues. Germline V CDR1 and CDR2: DFQATT, SNEGSKA (reference sequence). Trimming took 3 bases from V and 0 from J, leaving 15 bases between them. CDR3 nucleotides: TGCAGTGCTAGGGAGCAGTCACCTGGCTCCTACAATGAGCAGTTCTTC. It translates to CSAREQSPGSYNEQFF.

V and J are TRBV18 and TRBJ1-2, with D perhaps TRBD1 (5 bases). The V end lost 8 bases, the J end lost 7 bases, and 14 bases lay between the germline ends. This CDR3 comprises 12 residues. From germline, CDR1 is KGHSH and CDR2 LQKENI. The chain's CDR3 is CASHRGVGGYTF. The CDR3 coding sequence is TGTGCCAGCCACCGGGGGGTCGGTGGCTACACCTTC.

The chain links TRBV7-9 to TRBJ2-7, with 8 bases lining up with TRBD2. The CDR3 is 16 residues long. Germline V lookup: CDR1 SEHNR, CDR2 FQNEAQ (reference sequence). The V segment lost 1 base and the J segment 3 bases; nucleotides outside the gene matches: 8. CDR3 loop: CASSLGSWTSHYEQYF. The CDR3 region has the DNA TGTGCCAGCAGCTTAGGTTCTTGGACTAGCCACTACGAGCAGTACTTC. Variable domain in full (rest from reference TRBV7-9 and TRBJ2-7): DTGVSQNPRHKITKRGQNVTFRCDPISEHNRLYWYRQTLGQGPEFLTYFQNEAQLEKSRLLSDRFSAERPKGSFSTLEIQRTEQGDSAMYLCASSLGSWTSHYEQYFGPGTRLTVT.

At least ten counts were recorded for this clonotype. The rearrangement uses TRBV20-1 and TRBJ2-7; a possible D gene is TRBD1 (6 bases). Germline values: CDR1 DFQATT, CDR2 SNEGSKA (reference sequence). Trimming cost V 5 bases and J 3 bases, with 8 bases left between them. The CDR3 has 11 amino acids. The CDR3 bases are TGCAGTGCTTTGGACAGCTACGAGCAGTACTTC. Its protein is CSALDSYEQYF.

By frequency in the sample, this clonotype is medium-sized (0.01 to 0.1%). The chain employs TRBV12-3 or TRBV12-4 and TRBJ1-6; TRBD1 matches at 7 bases. The CDR3 covers 16 residues. V was pared by 6 bases and J by 3 bases, with 8 bases of the junction left unmatched. The DNA for the CDR3 is TGTGCCAGCAGCCCTGGACAGGTTAGCTATAATTCACCCCTCCACTTT. It codes for CASSPGQVSYNSPLHF.

V gene TRBV20-1 combines with J gene TRBJ2-1; D is possibly TRBD1 or TRBD2 (5 bases each). CDR1 is DFQATT and CDR2 is SNEGSKA in the germline V gene (reference sequence). The CDR3 extends over 12 amino acids. Trimming removed 2 bases at V and 8 bases at J, with 10 bases between. The CDR3 loop is CSARRRGHEQFF. As DNA, the CDR3 is TGCAGTGCTAGAAGACGGGGCCATGAGCAGTTCTTC.

This clonotype was counted ten times or more. The chain recombines TRBV3-1 with TRBJ2-7, with 10 bases fitting TRBD2. The CDR3 runs to 17 residues. V trimming: 0 bases; J trimming: 3 bases; junction bases outside the gene matches: 8. Germline CDR1 and CDR2: LGHDT and YNNKEL (reference sequence). The CDR3 DNA is TGTGCCAGCAGCCAAGATCCCGGGACTAGCGCCTTCTACGAGCAGTACTTC. It translates to CASSQDPGTSAFYEQYF.

J is TRBJ1-4 and V is TRBV5-1; tentative D call: TRBD1 (5 bases). Trimming took 4 bases from V and 12 from J, leaving 16 bases between them. Germline loops: CDR1 SGHRS, CDR2 YFSETQ. The CDR3 consists of 13 residues. The chain's CDR3 is CASSPTGTPELFF. DNA of the CDR3: TGCGCCAGCAGCCCCACCGGGACCCCAGAACTGTTTTTT.

This rearrangement joins TRBV18 to TRBJ2-2; 9 nucleotides align to TRBD1. CDR1 is KGHSH and CDR2 is LQKENI in the germline V gene. With 0 bases clipped from V and 6 bases from J, the junction kept 5 bases outside the gene matches. This CDR3 has 16 residues. This chain's CDR3 is CASSPPGRQGAGELFF. The CDR3 coding sequence is TGTGCCAGCTCACCACCCGGTCGACAGGGGGCCGGGGAGCTGTTTTTT.

This clonotype was seen at least ten times. V gene TRBV13 combines with J gene TRBJ2-5, with 16 bases identical to TRBD2. Germline CDR1 reads PRHDT; CDR2 reads FYEKMQ (reference sequence). This CDR3 comprises 18 residues. The ends lost 5 bases at V and 0 bases at J; junction bases unmatched: 6. CDR3 in DNA: TGTGCCAGCAGCCCTGGGACTAGCGGGGGGGCGTACCAAGAGACCCAGTACTTC. Amino acid sequence: CASSPGTSGGAYQETQYF.

This clonotype was detected a few times. The chain links TRBV11-1 to TRBJ1-4, with D possibly being TRBD1 (6 bases). CDR3 length: 18 residues. Germline CDR1 reads SGHAT; CDR2 reads FQDESV (reference sequence). V was trimmed by 2 bases and J by 0 bases, leaving 16 bases between them. CDR3 nucleotide sequence: TGTGCCAGCAGCTTATTCCGAGGGACACTCACAACTAATGAAAAACTGTTTTTT. It is translated as CASSLFRGTLTTNEKLFF.